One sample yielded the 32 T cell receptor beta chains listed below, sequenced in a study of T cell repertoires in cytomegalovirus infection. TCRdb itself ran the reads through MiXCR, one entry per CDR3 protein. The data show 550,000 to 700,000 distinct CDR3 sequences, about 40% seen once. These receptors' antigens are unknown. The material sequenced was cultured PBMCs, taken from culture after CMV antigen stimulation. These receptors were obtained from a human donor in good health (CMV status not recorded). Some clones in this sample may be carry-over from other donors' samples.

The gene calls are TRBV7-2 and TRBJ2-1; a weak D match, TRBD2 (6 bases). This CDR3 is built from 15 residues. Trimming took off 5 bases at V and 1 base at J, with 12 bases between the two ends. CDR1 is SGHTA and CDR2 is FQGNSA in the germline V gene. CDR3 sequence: CASSDTLASYNEQFF. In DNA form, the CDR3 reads TGTGCCAGCAGCGATACACTAGCTTCCTACAATGAGCAGTTCTTC.

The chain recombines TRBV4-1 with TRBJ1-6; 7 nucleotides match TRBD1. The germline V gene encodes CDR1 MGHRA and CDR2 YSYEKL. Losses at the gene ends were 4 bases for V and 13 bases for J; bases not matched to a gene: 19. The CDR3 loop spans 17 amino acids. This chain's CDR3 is CASSRVWVGDSKKPLHF. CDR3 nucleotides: TGCGCCAGCAGCCGAGTATGGGTGGGGGACAGTAAGAAGCCCCTCCACTTT.

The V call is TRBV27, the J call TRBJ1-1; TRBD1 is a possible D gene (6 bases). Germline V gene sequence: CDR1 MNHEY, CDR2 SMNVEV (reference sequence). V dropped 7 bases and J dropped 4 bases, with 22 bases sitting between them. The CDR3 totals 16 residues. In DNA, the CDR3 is TGTGCCAGCATCCCCTCACCCGGGACAACGGGCACTGAAGCTTTCTTT. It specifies CASIPSPGTTGTEAFF.

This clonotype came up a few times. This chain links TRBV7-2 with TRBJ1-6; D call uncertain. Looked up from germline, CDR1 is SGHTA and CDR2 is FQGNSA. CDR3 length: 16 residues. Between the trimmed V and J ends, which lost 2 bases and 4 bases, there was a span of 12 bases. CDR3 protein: CASSLLRSTYNSPLHF. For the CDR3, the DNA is TGTGCCAGCAGCTTACTCCGGAGTACTTATAATTCACCCCTCCACTTT.

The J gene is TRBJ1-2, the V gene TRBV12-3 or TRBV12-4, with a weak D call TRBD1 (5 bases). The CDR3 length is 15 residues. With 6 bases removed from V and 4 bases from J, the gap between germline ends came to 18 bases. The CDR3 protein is CASRLGGNLGYGYTF. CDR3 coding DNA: TGTGCCAGCAGGCTCGGGGGGAACCTGGGCTATGGCTACACCTTC.

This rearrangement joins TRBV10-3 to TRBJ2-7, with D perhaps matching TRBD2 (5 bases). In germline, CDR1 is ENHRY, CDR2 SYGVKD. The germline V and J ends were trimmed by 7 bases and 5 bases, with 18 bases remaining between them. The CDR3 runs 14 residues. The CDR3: CAIKRVTGSDEQYF. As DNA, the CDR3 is TGTGCCATCAAAAGGGTGACGGGTAGCGACGAGCAGTACTTC.

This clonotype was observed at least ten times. CDR3 region: CASSLDRGRGYTF. CDR3 sequence (DNA): TGTGCCAGCAGCTTGGACAGGGGGCGTGGCTACACCTTC. The chain has TRBV7-2 and TRBJ1-2; 11 nucleotides match TRBD1. Germline lookup yields CDR1 SGHTA and CDR2 FQGNSA. This CDR3 region has 13 residues. J lost 7 bases, V lost 3 bases, and 1 base had no gene match.

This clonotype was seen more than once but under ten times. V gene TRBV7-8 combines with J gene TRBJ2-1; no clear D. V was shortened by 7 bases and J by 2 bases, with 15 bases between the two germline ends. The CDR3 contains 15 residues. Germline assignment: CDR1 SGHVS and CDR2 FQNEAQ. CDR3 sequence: CASILERRPYNEQFF. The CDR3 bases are TGTGCCAGCATCCTGGAGAGGCGTCCCTACAATGAGCAGTTCTTC. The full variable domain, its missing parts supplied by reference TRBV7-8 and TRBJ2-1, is GAGVSQSPRYKVAKRGQDVALRCDPISGHVSLFWYQQALGQGPEFLTYFQNEAQLDKSGLPSDRFFAERPEGSVSTLKIQRTQQEDSAVYLCASILERRPYNEQFFGPGTRLTVL.

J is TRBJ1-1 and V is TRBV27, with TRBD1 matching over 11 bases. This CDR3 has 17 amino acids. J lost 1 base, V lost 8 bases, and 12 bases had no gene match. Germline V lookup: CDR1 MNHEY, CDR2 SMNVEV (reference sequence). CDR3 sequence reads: CASFKRDRGGENTEAFF. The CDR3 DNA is TGTGCCAGCTTTAAAAGGGACAGGGGGGGGGAGAACACTGAAGCTTTCTTT.

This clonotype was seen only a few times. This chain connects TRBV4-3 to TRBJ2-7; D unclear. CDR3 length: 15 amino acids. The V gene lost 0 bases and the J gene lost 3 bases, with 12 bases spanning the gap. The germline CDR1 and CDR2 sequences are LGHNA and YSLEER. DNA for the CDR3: TGCGCCAGCAGCCAAGAATGGCACGGATACTACGAGCAGTACTTC. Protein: CASSQEWHGYYEQYF.

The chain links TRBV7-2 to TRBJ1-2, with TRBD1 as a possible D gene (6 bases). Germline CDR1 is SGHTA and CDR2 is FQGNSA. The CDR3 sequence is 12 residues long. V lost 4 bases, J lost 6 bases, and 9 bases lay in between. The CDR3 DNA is TGTGCCAGCAGCTACAGGGAAAATGGCTACACCTTC. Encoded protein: CASSYRENGYTF.

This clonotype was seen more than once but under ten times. The CDR3: CASSYERRPRSTEAFF. The CDR3 coding sequence is TGTGCCAGCAGCTACGAACGGCGCCCCCGTAGCACTGAAGCTTTCTTT. The chain is built from TRBV7-8 and TRBJ1-1; D is unclear. This CDR3 contains 16 residues. Per germline, CDR1 SGHVS and CDR2 FQNEAQ. The V end was cut by 4 bases, the J end by 4 bases, with 19 bases between.

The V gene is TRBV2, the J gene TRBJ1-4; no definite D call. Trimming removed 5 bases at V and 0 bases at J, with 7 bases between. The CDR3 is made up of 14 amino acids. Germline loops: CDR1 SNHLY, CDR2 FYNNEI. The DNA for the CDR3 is TGTGCCAGCAGTACCGAGACAACTAATGAAAAACTGTTTTTT. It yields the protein CASSTETTNEKLFF.

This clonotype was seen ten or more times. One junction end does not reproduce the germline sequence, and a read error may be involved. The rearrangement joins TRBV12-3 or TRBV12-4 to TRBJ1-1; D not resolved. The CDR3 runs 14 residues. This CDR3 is CASSLGLGNTEAFF. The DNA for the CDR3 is TGTGCCAGCAGCTTAGGTTTGGGAAACACTGAAGCTTTCTTT.

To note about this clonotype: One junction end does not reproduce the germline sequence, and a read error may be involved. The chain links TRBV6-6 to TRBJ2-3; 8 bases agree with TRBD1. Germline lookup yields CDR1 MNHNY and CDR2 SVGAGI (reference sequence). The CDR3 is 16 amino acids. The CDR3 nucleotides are TGTACCAGCAGTTTGACAGGGGCTTTAAGCACAGATACGCAGTATTTT. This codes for CTSSLTGALSTDTQYF.

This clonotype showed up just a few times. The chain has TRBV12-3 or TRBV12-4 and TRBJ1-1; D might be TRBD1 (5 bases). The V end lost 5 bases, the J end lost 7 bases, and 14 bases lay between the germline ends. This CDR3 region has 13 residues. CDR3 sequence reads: CASSPLGGNEAFF. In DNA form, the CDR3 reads TGTGCCAGCAGTCCGCTCGGGGGTAATGAAGCTTTCTTT.

The CDR3 sequence: CASSTGFRGNEKLFF. Written as DNA, the CDR3 is TGTGCCAGCAGCACAGGGTTCAGAGGGAATGAAAAACTGTTTTTT. The gene calls are TRBV12-3 or TRBV12-4 and TRBJ1-4; a possible D gene is TRBD1 (6 bases). V was trimmed by 6 bases and J by 5 bases, leaving 16 bases between them. The CDR3 covers 15 residues.

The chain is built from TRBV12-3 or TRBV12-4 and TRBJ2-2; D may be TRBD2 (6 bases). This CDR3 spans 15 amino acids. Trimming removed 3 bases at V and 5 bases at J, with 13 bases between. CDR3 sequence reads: CASSFRRDGTGELFF. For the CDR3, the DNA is TGTGCCAGCAGTTTCAGGCGGGATGGTACCGGGGAGCTGTTTTTT.

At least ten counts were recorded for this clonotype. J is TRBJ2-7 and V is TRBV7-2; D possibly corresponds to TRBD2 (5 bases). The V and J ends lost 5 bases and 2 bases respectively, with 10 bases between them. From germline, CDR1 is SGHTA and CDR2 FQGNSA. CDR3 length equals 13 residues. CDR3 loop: CASSLGSPYEQYF. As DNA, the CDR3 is TGTGCCAGCAGCCTGGGGAGTCCCTACGAGCAGTACTTC.

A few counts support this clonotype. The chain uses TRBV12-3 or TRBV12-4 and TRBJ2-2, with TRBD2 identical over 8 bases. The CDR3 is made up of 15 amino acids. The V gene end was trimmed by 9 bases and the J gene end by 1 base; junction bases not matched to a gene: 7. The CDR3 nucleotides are TGTGCCAGTCGGCTGGCGGGGGGGAACACCGGGGAGCTGTTTTTT. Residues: CASRLAGGNTGELFF.

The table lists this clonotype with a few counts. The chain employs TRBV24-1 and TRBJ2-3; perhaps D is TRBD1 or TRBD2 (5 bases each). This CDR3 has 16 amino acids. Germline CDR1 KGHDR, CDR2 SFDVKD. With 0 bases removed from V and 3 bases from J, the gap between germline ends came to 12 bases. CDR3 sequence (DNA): TGTGCCACCAGTGATTTGCGGGGCCGTCGGACAGATACGCAGTATTTT. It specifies CATSDLRGRRTDTQYF.

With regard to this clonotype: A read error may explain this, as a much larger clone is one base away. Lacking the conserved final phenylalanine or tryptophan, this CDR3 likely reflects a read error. The chain's CDR3 is CASSRGDTQYV. DNA of the CDR3: TGTGCCAGCAGCCGGGGGGATACGCAGTATGTT. The rearrangement links TRBV7-2 to TRBJ2-3; D may be TRBD2 (6 bases). The CDR3 consists of 11 residues. The V and J ends lost 5 bases and 6 bases respectively, with 6 bases between them. CDR1 is SGHTA and CDR2 is FQGNSA in the germline V gene.

CDR3 DNA sequence: TGCAGCGCAGATACAGGACAGGGGACCGGCGAGCAGTACTTC. Its protein product is CSADTGQGTGEQYF. The genes are TRBV29-1 and TRBJ2-7, with TRBD1 identical over 9 bases. V gave up 7 bases and J gave up 6 bases; unmatched junction bases: 13. The germline CDR1 and CDR2 sequences are SQVTM and ANQGSEA. The length of the CDR3 is 14 residues.

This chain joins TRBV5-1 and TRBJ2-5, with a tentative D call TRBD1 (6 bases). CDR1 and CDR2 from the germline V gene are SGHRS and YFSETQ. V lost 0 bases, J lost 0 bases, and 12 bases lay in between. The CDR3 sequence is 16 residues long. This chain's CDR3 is CASSLGTVRDQETQYF. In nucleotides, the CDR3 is TGCGCCAGCAGCTTGGGGACAGTTCGAGACCAAGAGACCCAGTACTTC.

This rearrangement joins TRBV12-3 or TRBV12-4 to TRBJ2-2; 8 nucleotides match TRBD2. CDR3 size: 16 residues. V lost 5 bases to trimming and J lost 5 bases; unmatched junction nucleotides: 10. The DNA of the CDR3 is TGTGCCAGCAGTCCACCCGCCGGGGGGGGGACCGGGGAGCTGTTTTTT. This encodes CASSPPAGGGTGELFF.

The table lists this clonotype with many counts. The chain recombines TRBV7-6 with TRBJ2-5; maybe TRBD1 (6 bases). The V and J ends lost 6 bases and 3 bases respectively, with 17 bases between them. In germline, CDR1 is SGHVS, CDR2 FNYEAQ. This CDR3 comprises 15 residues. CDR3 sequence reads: CASSDVWGPEETQYF. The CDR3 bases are TGTGCCAGCAGTGACGTATGGGGGCCCGAAGAGACCCAGTACTTC.

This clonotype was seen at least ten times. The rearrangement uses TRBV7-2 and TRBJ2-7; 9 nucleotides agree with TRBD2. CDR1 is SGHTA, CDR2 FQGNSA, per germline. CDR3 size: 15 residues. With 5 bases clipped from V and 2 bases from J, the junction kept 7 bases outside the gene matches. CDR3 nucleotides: TGTGCCAGCAGCCAGACTGGCGGGGGGGCCTACGAGCAGTACTTC. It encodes CASSQTGGGAYEQYF.

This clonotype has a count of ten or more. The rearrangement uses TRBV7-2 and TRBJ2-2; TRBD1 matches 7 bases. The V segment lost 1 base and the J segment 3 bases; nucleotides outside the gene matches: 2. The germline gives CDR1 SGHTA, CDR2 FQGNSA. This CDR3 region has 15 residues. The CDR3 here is CASSLGQGDTGELFF. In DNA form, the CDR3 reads TGTGCCAGCAGCTTAGGACAGGGTGACACCGGGGAGCTGTTTTTT. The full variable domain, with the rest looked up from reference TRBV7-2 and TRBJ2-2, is GAGVSQSPSNKVTEKGKDVELRCDPISGHTALYWYRQSLGQGLEFLIYFQGNSAPDKSGLPSDRFSAERTGGSVSTLTIQRTQQEDSAVYLCASSLGQGDTGELFFGEGSRLTVL.

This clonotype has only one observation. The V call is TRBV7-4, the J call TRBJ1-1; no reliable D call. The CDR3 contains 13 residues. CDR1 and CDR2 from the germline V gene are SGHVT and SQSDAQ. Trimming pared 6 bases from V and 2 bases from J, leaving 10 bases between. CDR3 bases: TGTGCCAGCAGACTCACGGTAAACACTGAAGCTTTCTTT. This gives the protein CASRLTVNTEAFF.

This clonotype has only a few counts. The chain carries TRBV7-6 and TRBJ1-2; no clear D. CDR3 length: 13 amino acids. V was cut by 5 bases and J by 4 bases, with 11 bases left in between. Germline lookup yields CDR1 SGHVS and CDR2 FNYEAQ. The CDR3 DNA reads TGTGCCAGCAGCCCCGTCGGGCCCTATGGCTACACCTTC. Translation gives CASSPVGPYGYTF. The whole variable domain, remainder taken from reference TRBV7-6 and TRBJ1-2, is GAGVSQSPRYKVTKRGQDVALRCDPISGHVSLYWYRQALGQGPEFLTYFNYEAQQDKSGLPNDRFSAERPEGSISTLTIQRTEQRDSAMYRCASSPVGPYGYTFGSGTRLTVV.

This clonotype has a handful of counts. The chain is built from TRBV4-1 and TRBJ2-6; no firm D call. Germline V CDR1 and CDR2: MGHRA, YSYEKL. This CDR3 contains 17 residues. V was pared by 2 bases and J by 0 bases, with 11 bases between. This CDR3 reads CASSQPTANSGANVLTF. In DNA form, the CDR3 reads TGCGCCAGCAGCCAACCTACCGCCAACTCTGGGGCCAACGTCCTGACTTTC.

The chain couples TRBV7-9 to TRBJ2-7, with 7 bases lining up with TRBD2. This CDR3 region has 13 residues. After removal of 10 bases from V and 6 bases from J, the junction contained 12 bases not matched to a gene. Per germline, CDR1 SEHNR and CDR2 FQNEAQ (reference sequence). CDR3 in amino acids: CATAKLALSEQYF. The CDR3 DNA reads TGTGCCACCGCTAAACTAGCGTTGAGCGAGCAGTACTTC.